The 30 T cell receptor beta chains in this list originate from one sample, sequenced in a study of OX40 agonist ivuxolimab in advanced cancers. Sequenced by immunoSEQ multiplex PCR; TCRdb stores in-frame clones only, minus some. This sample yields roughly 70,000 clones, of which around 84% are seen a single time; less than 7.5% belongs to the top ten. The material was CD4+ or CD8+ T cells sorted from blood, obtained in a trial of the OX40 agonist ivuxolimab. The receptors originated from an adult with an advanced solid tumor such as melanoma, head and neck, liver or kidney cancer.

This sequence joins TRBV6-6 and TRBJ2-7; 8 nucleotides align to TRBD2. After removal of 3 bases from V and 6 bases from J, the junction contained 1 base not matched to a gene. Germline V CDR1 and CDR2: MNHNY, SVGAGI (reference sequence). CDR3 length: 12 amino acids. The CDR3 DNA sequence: TGTGCCAGCAGTTATGCGGGGGGCGAGCAGTACGTC. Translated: CASSYAGGEQYV.

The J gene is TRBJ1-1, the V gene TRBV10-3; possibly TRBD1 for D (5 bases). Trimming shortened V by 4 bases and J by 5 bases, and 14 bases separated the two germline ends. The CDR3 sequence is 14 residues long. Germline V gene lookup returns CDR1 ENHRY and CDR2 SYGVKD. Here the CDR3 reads CAISGGPVGTEAFF. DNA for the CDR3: TGTGCCATCAGTGGGGGACCCGTTGGTACTGAAGCTTTCTTT.

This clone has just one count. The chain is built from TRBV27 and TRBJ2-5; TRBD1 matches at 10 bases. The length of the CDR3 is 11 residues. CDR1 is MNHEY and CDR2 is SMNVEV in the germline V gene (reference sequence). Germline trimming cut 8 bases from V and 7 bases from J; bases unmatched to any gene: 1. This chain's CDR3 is CASGDRGTQYF. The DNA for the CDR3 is TGTGCCAGCGGGGACAGGGGGACCCAGTACTTC.

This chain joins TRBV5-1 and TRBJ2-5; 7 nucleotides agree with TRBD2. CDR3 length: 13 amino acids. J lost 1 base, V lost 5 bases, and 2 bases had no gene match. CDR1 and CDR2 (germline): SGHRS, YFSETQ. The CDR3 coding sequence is TGCGCCAGCAGTACGGGAGGCCAAGAGACCCAGTACTTC. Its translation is CASSTGGQETQYF.

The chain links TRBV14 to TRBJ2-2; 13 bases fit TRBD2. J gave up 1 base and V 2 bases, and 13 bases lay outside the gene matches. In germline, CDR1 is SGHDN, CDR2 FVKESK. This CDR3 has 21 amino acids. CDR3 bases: TGTGCCAGCAGCCAACGCGGACTAGCGGGAGTTTTAATGGGGAACACCGGGGAGCTGTTTTTT. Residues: CASSQRGLAGVLMGNTGELFF.

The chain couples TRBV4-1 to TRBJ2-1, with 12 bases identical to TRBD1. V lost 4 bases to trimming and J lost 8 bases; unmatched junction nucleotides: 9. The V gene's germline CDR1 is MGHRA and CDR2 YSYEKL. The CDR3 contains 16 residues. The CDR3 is CASSPDGTGGLYEQFF. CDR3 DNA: TGCGCCAGCAGCCCCGACGGGACAGGGGGCCTGTATGAGCAGTTCTTC.

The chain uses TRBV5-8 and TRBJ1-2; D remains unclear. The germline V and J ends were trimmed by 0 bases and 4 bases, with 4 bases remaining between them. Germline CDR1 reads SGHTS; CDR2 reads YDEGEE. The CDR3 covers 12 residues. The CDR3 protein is CASSLEGYGYTF. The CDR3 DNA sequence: TGTGCCAGCAGCTTGGAGGGCTATGGCTACACCTTC.

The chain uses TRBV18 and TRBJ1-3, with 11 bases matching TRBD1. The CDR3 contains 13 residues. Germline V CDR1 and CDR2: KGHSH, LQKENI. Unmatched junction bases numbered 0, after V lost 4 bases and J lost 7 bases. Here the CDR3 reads CASSRDRGNTIYF. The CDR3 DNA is TGTGCCAGCTCACGGGACAGGGGGAACACCATATATTTT.

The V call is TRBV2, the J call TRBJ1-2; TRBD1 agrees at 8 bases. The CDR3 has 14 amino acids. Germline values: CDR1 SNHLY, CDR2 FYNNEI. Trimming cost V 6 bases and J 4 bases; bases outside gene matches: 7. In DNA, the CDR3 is TGTGCCAGCAGCCCCGACGGACAGGGCTATGGCTACACCTTC. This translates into CASSPDGQGYGYTF.

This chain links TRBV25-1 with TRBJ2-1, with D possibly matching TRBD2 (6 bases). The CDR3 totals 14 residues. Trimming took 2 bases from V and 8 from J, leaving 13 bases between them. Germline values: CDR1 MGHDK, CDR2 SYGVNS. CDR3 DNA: TGTGCCAGCAGTGAAGGTTGGAGGGCTGATGAGCAGTTCTTC. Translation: CASSEGWRADEQFF.

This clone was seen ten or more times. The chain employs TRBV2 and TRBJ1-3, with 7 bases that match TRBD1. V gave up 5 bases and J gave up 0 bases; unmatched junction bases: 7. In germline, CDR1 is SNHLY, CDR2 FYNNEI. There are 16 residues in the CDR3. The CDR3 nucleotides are TGTGCCAGCAGTTTGGGACAGCCTTACTCTGGAAACACCATATATTTT. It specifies CASSLGQPYSGNTIYF. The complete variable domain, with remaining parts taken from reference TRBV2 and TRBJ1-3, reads EPEVTQTPSHQVTQMGQEVILRCVPISNHLYFYWYRQILGQKVEFLVSFYNNEISEKSEIFDDQFSVERPDGSNFTLKIRSTKLEDSAMYFCASSLGQPYSGNTIYFGEGSWLTVV.

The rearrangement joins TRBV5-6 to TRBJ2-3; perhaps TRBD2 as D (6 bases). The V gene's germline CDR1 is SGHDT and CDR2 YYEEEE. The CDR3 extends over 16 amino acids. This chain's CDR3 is CATADSSGGVSDTQYF. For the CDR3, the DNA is TGTGCTACAGCCGATAGCTCTGGCGGGGTGTCAGATACGCAGTATTTT.

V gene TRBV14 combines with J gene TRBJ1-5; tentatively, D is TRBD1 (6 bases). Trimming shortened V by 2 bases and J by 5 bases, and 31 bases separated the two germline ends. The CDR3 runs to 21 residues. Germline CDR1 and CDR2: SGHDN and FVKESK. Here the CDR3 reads CASSQSPAPFRQVGVDQPQHF. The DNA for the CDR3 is TGTGCCAGCAGCCAAAGCCCTGCCCCCTTCCGACAGGTCGGTGTGGATCAGCCCCAGCATTTT.

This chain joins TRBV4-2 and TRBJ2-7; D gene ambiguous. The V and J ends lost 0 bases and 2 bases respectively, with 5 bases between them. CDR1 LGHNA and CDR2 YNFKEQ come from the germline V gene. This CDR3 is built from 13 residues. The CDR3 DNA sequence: TGTGCCAGCAGCCAAGATCGGGCCTACGAGCAGTACTTC. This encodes CASSQDRAYEQYF.

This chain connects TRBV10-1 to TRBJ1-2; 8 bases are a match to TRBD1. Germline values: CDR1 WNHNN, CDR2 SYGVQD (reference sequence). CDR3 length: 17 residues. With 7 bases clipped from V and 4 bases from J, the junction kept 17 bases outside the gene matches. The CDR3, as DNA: TGCGCCAGCAACCCCCAAGGAGGACAGGGTGATTGCTATGGCTACACCTTC. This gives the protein CASNPQGGQGDCYGYTF.

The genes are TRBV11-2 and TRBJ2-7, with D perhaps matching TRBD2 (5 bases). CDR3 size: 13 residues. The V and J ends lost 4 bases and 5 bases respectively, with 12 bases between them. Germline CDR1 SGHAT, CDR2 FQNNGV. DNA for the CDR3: TGTGCCAGCAGCTCAACTAGTGTCCACGAGCAGTACTTC. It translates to CASSSTSVHEQYF.

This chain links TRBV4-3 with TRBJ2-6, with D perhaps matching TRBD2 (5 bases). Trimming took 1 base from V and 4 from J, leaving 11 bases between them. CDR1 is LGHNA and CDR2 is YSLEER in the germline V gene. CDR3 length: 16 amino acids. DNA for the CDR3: TGCGCCAGCAGCCAAGGAGGGCGTTCCGGGGCCAACGTCCTGACTTTC. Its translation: CASSQGGRSGANVLTF.

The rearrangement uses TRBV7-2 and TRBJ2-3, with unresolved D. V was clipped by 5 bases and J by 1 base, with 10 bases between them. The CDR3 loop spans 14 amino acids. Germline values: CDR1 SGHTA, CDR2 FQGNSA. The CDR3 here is CASSPSKGTDTQYF. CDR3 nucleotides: TGTGCCAGCAGCCCCAGTAAGGGCACAGATACGCAGTATTTT.

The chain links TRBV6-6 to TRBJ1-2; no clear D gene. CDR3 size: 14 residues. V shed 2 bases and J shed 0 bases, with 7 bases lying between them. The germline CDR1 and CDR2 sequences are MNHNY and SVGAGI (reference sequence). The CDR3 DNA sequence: TGTGCCAGCAGTTACGGCAACGCTAACTATGGCTACACCTTC. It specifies CASSYGNANYGYTF.

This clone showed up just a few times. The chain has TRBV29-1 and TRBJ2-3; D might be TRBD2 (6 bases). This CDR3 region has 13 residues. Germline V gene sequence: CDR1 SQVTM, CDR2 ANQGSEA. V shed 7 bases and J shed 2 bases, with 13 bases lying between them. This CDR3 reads CSGRDQHTDTQYF. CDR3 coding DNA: TGCAGCGGGAGGGACCAACACACAGATACGCAGTATTTT.

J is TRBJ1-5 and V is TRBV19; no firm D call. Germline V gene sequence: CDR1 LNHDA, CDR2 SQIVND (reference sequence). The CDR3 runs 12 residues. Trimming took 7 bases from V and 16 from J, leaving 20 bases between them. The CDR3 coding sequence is TGTGCCAGTACTACTACCGACCGCACAGTACATTTT. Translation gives CASTTTDRTVHF.

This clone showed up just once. DNA of the CDR3: TGTGCCAGCAGCTTAGGGGGGGTAAATACGCAGTATTTT. The encoded protein is CASSLGGVNTQYF. The chain recombines TRBV7-2 with TRBJ2-3; a possible D gene is TRBD2 (6 bases). The germline gives CDR1 SGHTA, CDR2 FQGNSA. Trimming pared 1 base from V and 7 bases from J, leaving 9 bases between. This CDR3 comprises 13 residues.

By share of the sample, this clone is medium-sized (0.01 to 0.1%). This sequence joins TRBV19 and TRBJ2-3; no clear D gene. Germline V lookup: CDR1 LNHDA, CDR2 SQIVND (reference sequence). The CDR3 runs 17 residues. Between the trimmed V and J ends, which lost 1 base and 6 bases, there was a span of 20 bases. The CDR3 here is CASSIGSETPLTDTQYF. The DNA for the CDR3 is TGTGCCAGTAGTATAGGGTCCGAGACCCCACTTACGGATACGCAGTATTTT.

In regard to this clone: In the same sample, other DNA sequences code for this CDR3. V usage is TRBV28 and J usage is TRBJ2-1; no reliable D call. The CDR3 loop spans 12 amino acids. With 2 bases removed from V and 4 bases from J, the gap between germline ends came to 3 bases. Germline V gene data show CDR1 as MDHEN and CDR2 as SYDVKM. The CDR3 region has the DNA TGTGCCAGCAGTTTACGATACAATGAGCAGTTCTTC. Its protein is CASSLRYNEQFF.

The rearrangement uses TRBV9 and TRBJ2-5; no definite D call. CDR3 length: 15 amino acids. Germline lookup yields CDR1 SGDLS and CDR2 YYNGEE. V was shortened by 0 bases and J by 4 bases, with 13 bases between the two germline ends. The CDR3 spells CASSVDWGMVETQYF. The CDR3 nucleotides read TGTGCCAGCAGCGTAGATTGGGGAATGGTAGAGACCCAGTACTTC.

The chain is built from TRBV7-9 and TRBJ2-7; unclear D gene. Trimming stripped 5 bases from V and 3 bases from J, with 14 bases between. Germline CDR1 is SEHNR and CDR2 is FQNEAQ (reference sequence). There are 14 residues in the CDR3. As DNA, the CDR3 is TGTGCCAGCAGCCGTGCTGAGGTTCACTACGAGCAGTACTTC. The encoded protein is CASSRAEVHYEQYF.

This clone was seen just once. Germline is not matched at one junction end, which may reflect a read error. The CDR3 coding sequence is TGTGCCAGCAACCAAAGTGTACGGGCAAGTATGGACACTGAAGCTTTCTTT. Amino acids: CASNQSVRASMDTEAFF. The chain is built from TRBV4-2 and TRBJ1-1, with D unresolved. The germline V gene encodes CDR1 LGHNA and CDR2 YNFKEQ. The CDR3 is made up of 17 amino acids.

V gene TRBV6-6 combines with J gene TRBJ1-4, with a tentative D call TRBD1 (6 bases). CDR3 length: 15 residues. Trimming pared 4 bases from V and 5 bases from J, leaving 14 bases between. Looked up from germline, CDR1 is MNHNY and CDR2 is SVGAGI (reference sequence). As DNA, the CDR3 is TGTGCCAGCAGTTCCCCGGGACACACCAATGAAAAACTGTTTTTT. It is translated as CASSSPGHTNEKLFF.

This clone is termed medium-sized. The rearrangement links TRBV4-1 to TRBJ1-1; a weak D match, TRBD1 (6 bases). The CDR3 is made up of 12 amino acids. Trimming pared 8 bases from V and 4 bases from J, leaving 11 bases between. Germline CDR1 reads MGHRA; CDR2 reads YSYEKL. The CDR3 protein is CASGGRGTEAFF. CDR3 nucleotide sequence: TGCGCCAGCGGGGGGCGAGGCACTGAAGCTTTCTTT.

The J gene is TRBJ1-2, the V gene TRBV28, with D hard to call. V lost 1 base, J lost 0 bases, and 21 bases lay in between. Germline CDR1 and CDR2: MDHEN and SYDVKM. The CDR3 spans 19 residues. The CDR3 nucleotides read TGTGCCAGCAGTTTATTACTGGCGGGTTACTTGCAAGCTAACTATGGCTACACCTTC. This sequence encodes CASSLLLAGYLQANYGYTF.